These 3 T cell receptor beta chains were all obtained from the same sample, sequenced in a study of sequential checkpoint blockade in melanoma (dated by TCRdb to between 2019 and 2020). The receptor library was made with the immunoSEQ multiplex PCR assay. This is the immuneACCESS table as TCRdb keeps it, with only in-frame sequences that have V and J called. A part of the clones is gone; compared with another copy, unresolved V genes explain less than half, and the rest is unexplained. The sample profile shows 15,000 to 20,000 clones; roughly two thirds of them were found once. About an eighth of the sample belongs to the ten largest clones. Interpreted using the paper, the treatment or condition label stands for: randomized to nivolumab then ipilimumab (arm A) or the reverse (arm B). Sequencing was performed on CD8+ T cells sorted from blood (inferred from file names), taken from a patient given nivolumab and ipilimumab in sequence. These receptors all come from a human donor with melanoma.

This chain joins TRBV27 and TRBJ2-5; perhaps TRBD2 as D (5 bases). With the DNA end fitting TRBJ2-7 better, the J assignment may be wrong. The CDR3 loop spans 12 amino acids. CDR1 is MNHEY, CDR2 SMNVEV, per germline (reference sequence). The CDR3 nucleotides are TGTGCCAGCAGCTATAGCGCGGGCGAGCAGTACTTC. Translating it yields CASSYSAGEQYF.

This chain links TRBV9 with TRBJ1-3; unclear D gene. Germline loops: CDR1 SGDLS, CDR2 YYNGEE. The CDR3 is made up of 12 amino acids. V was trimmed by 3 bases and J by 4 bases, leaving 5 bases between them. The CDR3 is CASSDLGNTIYF. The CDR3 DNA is TGTGCCAGCAGCGATCTCGGAAACACCATATATTTT.

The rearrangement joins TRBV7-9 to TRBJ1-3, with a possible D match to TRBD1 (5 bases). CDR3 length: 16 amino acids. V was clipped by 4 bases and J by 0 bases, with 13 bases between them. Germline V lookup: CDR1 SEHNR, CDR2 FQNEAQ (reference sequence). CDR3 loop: CASSSVRGSSGNTIYF. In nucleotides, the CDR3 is TGTGCCAGCAGCTCAGTCCGGGGGAGCTCTGGAAACACCATATATTTT.